This passage covers 28 T cell receptor beta chains from one sample sequenced in a study of response to subunit inactivated influenza vaccine. TCRdb fed the RT-PCR reads into MiXCR, producing one record per CDR3 protein. The sample has more than 700,000 distinct CDR3 sequences; about 20% are singletons. This specimen consisted of PBMCs from blood, obtained 5 to 6 days after vaccination. These receptors were taken from a man between 45 and 60 years old who received an inactivated influenza vaccine.

This clonotype was counted a few times. This chain uses TRBV5-4 with TRBJ2-1; 7 bases are a match to TRBD2. The ends lost 0 bases at V and 7 bases at J; junction bases unmatched: 13. CDR1 is SGHNT and CDR2 is YYREEE in the germline V gene (reference sequence). The CDR3 length is 17 residues. The CDR3 reads CASSLAVIPTSNNEQFF. CDR3 DNA: TGTGCCAGCAGCTTGGCCGTCATCCCGACTAGCAATAATGAGCAGTTCTTC.

The J gene is TRBJ2-3, the V gene TRBV20-1, with D possibly being TRBD1 (6 bases). The CDR3 is 14 residues long. Trimming took 0 bases from V and 5 from J, leaving 12 bases between them. Per the germline V gene, CDR1 is DFQATT and CDR2 is SNEGSKA (reference sequence). The CDR3 is CSARDQGLGDTQYF. CDR3 DNA: TGCAGTGCTAGAGATCAGGGGTTGGGAGATACGCAGTATTTT.

In its sample, this clonotype was seen a few times. The rearrangement links TRBV30 to TRBJ1-5, with TRBD1 as a possible D gene (6 bases). The CDR3 runs to 13 residues. The germline gives CDR1 GTSNPN, CDR2 SVGIG (reference sequence). With 2 bases removed from V and 9 bases from J, the gap between germline ends came to 14 bases. CDR3: CAWSLQGNGPQHF. In nucleotides, the CDR3 is TGTGCCTGGAGTCTGCAGGGGAATGGGCCCCAGCATTTT.

The chain recombines TRBV28 with TRBJ2-5; D is perhaps TRBD2 (5 bases). This CDR3 comprises 14 residues. V lost 6 bases and J lost 2, with 13 bases in between. Germline-derived CDR1 and CDR2 are MDHEN and SYDVKM. The CDR3 loop is CASRGRDLQETQYF. The DNA for the CDR3 is TGTGCCAGCAGGGGTCGGGATCTTCAAGAGACCCAGTACTTC.

The sample holds a few counts of this clonotype. The gene calls are TRBV6-2 or TRBV6-3 and TRBJ1-5; 7 nucleotides match TRBD1. After removal of 6 bases from V and 6 bases from J, the junction contained 11 bases not matched to a gene. The CDR3 contains 15 residues. Germline lookup yields CDR1 MNHEY and CDR2 SVGEGT. CDR3 residues: CASREDRAQGQPQHF. CDR3 DNA: TGTGCCAGCAGGGAAGACAGGGCACAGGGTCAGCCCCAGCATTTT.

The genes are TRBV5-1 and TRBJ2-3, with D tentatively TRBD1 (6 bases). V lost 2 bases, J lost 2 bases, and 15 bases lay in between. The CDR3 runs 16 residues. Germline CDR1 is SGHRS and CDR2 is YFSETQ. CDR3: CASSLWTELVTDTQYF. The CDR3 coding sequence is TGCGCCAGCAGCTTATGGACAGAGCTAGTCACAGATACGCAGTATTTT.

The V and J genes are TRBV7-2 and TRBJ2-2; tentatively, D is TRBD2 (5 bases). CDR1 SGHTA and CDR2 FQGNSA come from the germline V gene. The CDR3 runs to 15 residues. With 2 bases removed from V and 6 bases from J, the gap between germline ends came to 13 bases. The CDR3 spells CASSLSTLVPGELFF. The CDR3 DNA is TGTGCCAGCAGCTTATCGACACTAGTTCCCGGGGAGCTGTTTTTT.

The chain couples TRBV7-6 to TRBJ2-1; TRBD2 matches 12 bases. This CDR3 region has 18 residues. V was clipped by 5 bases and J by 8 bases; unmatched bases: 16. The V gene's germline CDR1 is SGHVS and CDR2 FNYEAQ. CDR3 region: CASSASGTSGRTSHEQFF. CDR3 bases: TGTGCCAGCAGCGCCTCCGGGACTAGCGGGCGGACGTCCCATGAGCAGTTCTTC.

This clonotype was seen a handful of times. The chain recombines TRBV11-3 with TRBJ2-1; 8 bases agree with TRBD1. The CDR3 is made up of 13 amino acids. V was pared by 5 bases and J by 8 bases, with 5 bases of the junction left unmatched. Germline assignment: CDR1 SGHNT and CDR2 YENEEA. The CDR3 nucleotides read TGTGCCAGCAGCAAAATGACAGGGGATGAGCAGTTCTTC. Its protein product is CASSKMTGDEQFF. The entire variable domain, with the rest obtained from reference TRBV11-3 and TRBJ2-1, is as follows: EAGVVQSPRYKIIEKKQPVAFWCNPISGHNTLYWYLQNLGQGPELLIRYENEEAVDDSQLPKDRFSAERLKGVDSTLKIQPAELGDSAVYLCASSKMTGDEQFFGPGTRLTVL.

The chain combines TRBV7-9 with TRBJ2-7, with no clear D. Germline lookup yields CDR1 SEHNR and CDR2 FQNEAQ (reference sequence). The CDR3 totals 12 residues. Deletions cut 5 bases from V and 5 bases from J, with 10 bases between. For the CDR3, the DNA is TGTGCCAGCAGCCCCAGCCGACACGAGCAGTACTTC. Translation: CASSPSRHEQYF.

This chain links TRBV4-3 with TRBJ2-7, with 9 bases aligning to TRBD1. CDR1 is LGHNA, CDR2 YSLEER, per germline. The V gene end was trimmed by 3 bases and the J gene end by 6 bases; junction bases not matched to a gene: 6. This CDR3 has 14 amino acids. The CDR3 sequence is CASSQSGQGGEQYF. In nucleotides, the CDR3 is TGCGCCAGCAGCCAGTCGGGACAGGGCGGCGAGCAGTACTTC.

This clonotype was seen at least ten times. The J gene is TRBJ2-7, the V gene TRBV5-1; 7 bases map to TRBD2. The V gene end was trimmed by 4 bases and the J gene end by 0 bases; junction bases not matched to a gene: 16. CDR3 size: 18 residues. The germline V gene has CDR1 SGHRS and CDR2 YFSETQ. The DNA for the CDR3 is TGCGCCAGCAGCCCGGAGTGGGGGGGAGGACGGCCCTCCTACGAGCAGTACTTC. This sequence encodes CASSPEWGGGRPSYEQYF.

This clonotype turned up a few times. The chain couples TRBV9 to TRBJ2-2; D might be TRBD1 or TRBD2, each matching 6 bases. Trimming pared 1 base from V and 3 bases from J, leaving 13 bases between. Germline loops: CDR1 SGDLS, CDR2 YYNGEE. The CDR3 spans 16 residues. Here the CDR3 DNA reads TGTGCCAGCAGCGTAAGGGGGGACTCGGACACCGGGGAGCTGTTTTTT. It codes for CASSVRGDSDTGELFF.

The gene calls are TRBV7-9 and TRBJ1-1; D is undetermined. This CDR3 spans 15 amino acids. The germline V gene has CDR1 SEHNR and CDR2 FQNEAQ (reference sequence). Trimming shortened V by 5 bases and J by 9 bases, and 22 bases separated the two germline ends. The CDR3 DNA follows: TGTGCCAGCAGCCCCACCCGTGGGCCCTTGGACCAAGCTTTCTTT. Protein product: CASSPTRGPLDQAFF.

The rearrangement joins TRBV29-1 to TRBJ2-1; tentatively, D is TRBD2 (7 bases). The CDR3 consists of 14 residues. Trimming stripped 3 bases from V and 8 bases from J, with 17 bases between. Germline values: CDR1 SQVTM, CDR2 ANQGSEA. CDR3 protein: CSVETRGRGYEQFF. DNA of the CDR3: TGCAGCGTTGAGACTAGGGGGAGGGGGTATGAGCAGTTCTTC.

V gene TRBV6-2 or TRBV6-3 combines with J gene TRBJ2-1; D might be TRBD2 (6 bases). CDR1 and CDR2 from the germline V gene are MNHEY and SVGEGT. Trimming stripped 6 bases from V and 2 bases from J, with 11 bases between. The CDR3 contains 14 residues. CDR3: CASSTAGPYNEQFF. The CDR3 DNA reads TGTGCCAGCAGCACAGCGGGCCCCTACAATGAGCAGTTCTTC.

The chain recombines TRBV20-1 with TRBJ2-7; D gene ambiguous. From germline, CDR1 is DFQATT and CDR2 SNEGSKA (reference sequence). The length of the CDR3 is 13 residues. V was shortened by 2 bases and J by 2 bases, with 10 bases between the two germline ends. CDR3 DNA: TGCAGTGCTAGAAACGCTAGAACCTACGAGCAGTACTTC. Its translation is CSARNARTYEQYF.

The V gene is TRBV20-1, the J gene TRBJ2-7; D call uncertain. V was shortened by 6 bases and J by 6 bases, with 9 bases between the two germline ends. Germline assignment: CDR1 DFQATT and CDR2 SNEGSKA (reference sequence). The CDR3 contains 10 residues. CDR3 protein: CSAKQAEQYF. The CDR3 nucleotides are TGCAGTGCAAAACAAGCCGAGCAGTACTTC.

This chain connects TRBV9 to TRBJ2-7; TRBD1 might be the D (6 bases). Germline-derived CDR1 and CDR2 are SGDLS and YYNGEE. There are 12 residues in the CDR3. The V end lost 3 bases, the J end lost 5 bases, and 9 bases lay between the germline ends. The CDR3 is CASSAGVNEQYF. The CDR3 DNA sequence: TGTGCCAGCAGCGCAGGGGTGAACGAGCAGTACTTC.

This chain connects TRBV7-9 to TRBJ1-2, with D unresolved. CDR3 length: 16 amino acids. V shed 3 bases and J shed 0 bases, with 14 bases lying between them. Germline V gives CDR1 SEHNR, CDR2 FQNEAQ (reference sequence). The CDR3 DNA is TGTGCCAGCAGCTTTTCCCGGACGGGTTCTAACTATGGCTACACCTTC. It encodes CASSFSRTGSNYGYTF.

Here the CDR3 DNA reads TGCAGTGCGTCTAGCGGGAGGGCCGTTTACGAGCAGTACTTC. Translating gives CSASSGRAVYEQYF. The V call is TRBV20-1, the J call TRBJ2-7; 12 nucleotides agree with TRBD2. The germline CDR1 and CDR2 sequences are DFQATT and SNEGSKA (reference sequence). Trimming took 6 bases from V and 4 from J; bases not matched to a gene: 7. There are 14 residues in the CDR3.

The chain has TRBV3-1 and TRBJ2-1; D might be TRBD2 (5 bases). There are 14 residues in the CDR3. V dropped 4 bases and J dropped 10 bases, with 17 bases sitting between them. Per germline, CDR1 LGHDT and CDR2 YNNKEL (reference sequence). The CDR3 DNA sequence: TGTGCCAGCAGCCGCTTCCGGGGAGAGGAGGAGCAGTTCTTC. As protein: CASSRFRGEEEQFF.

The chain has TRBV2 and TRBJ2-7; D may be TRBD1 or TRBD2 (10 bases each). The V and J ends lost 4 bases and 6 bases respectively, with 37 bases between them. CDR1 and CDR2 from the germline V gene are SNHLY and FYNNEI. The CDR3 sequence is 21 residues long. In DNA form, the CDR3 reads TGTGCCAGCAGTGGAGACAGGGGGCCTAGCGGGGGATTTTCCTCCTTCATCGAGCAGTACTTC. It specifies CASSGDRGPSGGFSSFIEQYF.

As concerns this clonotype: Since a much larger clone is just one base distant, this may be a read error. CDR3 in DNA: TGCAGCGTTGCGGCTAGGGCCAACGTCCTGACTTTC. Protein sequence: CSVAARANVLTF. The chain employs TRBV29-1 and TRBJ2-6, with D unresolved. This CDR3 is built from 12 residues. Germline values: CDR1 SQVTM, CDR2 ANQGSEA. Trimming left V 4 bases short and J 5 bases short, with 6 bases between. The full variable domain, in which reference TRBV29-1 and TRBJ2-6 provide the parts outside the CDR3, is SAVISQKPSRDICQRGTSLTIQCQVDSQVTMMFWYRQQPGQSLTLIATANQGSEATYESGFVIDKFPISRPNLTFSTLTVSNMSPEDSSIYLCSVAARANVLTFGAGSRLTVL.

This chain uses TRBV12-3 or TRBV12-4 with TRBJ2-5; D might be TRBD1 or TRBD2, each matching 5 bases. CDR3 length equals 15 residues. Trimming left V 4 bases short and J 7 bases short, with 19 bases between. CDR3 nucleotide sequence: TGTGCCAGCAGTTCGGGGACGGGCACTAGGGTGACCCAGTACTTC. This sequence encodes CASSSGTGTRVTQYF.

This clonotype was counted a few times. CDR3 protein: CASSPGTGGNEQYF. In DNA form, the CDR3 reads TGTGCCAGCAGTCCGGGGACAGGGGGCAACGAGCAGTACTTC. The chain uses TRBV27 and TRBJ2-7; 12 bases match TRBD1. CDR3 length: 14 amino acids. J lost 5 bases, V lost 5 bases, and 4 bases had no gene match. The germline V gene has CDR1 MNHEY and CDR2 SMNVEV (reference sequence).

In this sample, this clonotype turned up a few times. The chain has TRBV28 and TRBJ2-7; D call uncertain. The V end was cut by 3 bases, the J end by 0 bases, with 15 bases between. Germline CDR1 is MDHEN and CDR2 is SYDVKM. The CDR3 is 16 amino acids. CDR3 bases: TGTGCCAGCAGTTTTTCTGGTGCTACTTACTCCTACGAGCAGTACTTC. Amino acid sequence: CASSFSGATYSYEQYF.

This clonotype appeared a single time. The chain is built from TRBV9 and TRBJ2-1; D possibly uses TRBD1 or TRBD2 (6 bases each). The germline gives CDR1 SGDLS, CDR2 YYNGEE. V lost 3 bases, J lost 9 bases, and 16 bases lay in between. This CDR3 comprises 14 residues. CDR3 amino acids: CASSARTEGGEQFF. CDR3 in DNA: TGTGCCAGCAGCGCTCGCACCGAGGGGGGTGAGCAGTTCTTC.